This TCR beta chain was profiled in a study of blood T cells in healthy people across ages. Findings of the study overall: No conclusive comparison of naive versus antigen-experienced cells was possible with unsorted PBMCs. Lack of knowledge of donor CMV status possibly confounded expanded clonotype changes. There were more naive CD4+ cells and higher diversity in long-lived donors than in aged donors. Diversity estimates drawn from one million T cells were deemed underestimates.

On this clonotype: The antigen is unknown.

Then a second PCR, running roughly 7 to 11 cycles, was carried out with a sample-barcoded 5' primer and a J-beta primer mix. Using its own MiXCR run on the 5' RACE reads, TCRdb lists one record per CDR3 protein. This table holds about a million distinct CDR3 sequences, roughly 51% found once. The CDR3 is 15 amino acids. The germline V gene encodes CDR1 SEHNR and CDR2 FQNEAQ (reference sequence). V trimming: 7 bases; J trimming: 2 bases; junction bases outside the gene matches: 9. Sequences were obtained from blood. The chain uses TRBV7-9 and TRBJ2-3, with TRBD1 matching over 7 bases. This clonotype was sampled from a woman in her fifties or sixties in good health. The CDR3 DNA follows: TGTGCCAGCAAAAAAAGACAGGGTACCACAGATACGCAGTATTTT. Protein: CASKKRQGTTDTQYF.